Shown below are 28 T cell receptor beta chains from a single sample sequenced in a study of blood T cell repertoires in COVID-19. TCRdb's table, derived via immunoSEQ multiplex PCR, lists solely in-frame clones and lacks some. The sample consists of some 66,000 clones, roughly 82% of them appearing once. What was sequenced was peripheral blood. These receptors originate from a man in his fifties or sixties with acute or convalescent COVID-19.

This clone came up many times. V and J are TRBV4-2 and TRBJ1-1; D perhaps matches TRBD1 (6 bases). Trimming stripped 0 bases from V and 1 base from J, with 18 bases between. CDR1 is LGHNA, CDR2 YNFKEQ, per germline. This CDR3 is 18 amino acids long. Here the CDR3 DNA reads TGTGCCAGCAGCCAAGATCCCTCTGGCAGGGGCTGGAACACTGAAGCTTTCTTT. Residues: CASSQDPSGRGWNTEAFF.

The chain recombines TRBV3-1 (or the pseudogene TRBV3-2) with TRBJ2-7; 9 bases match TRBD1. The CDR3 extends over 15 amino acids. In germline, CDR1 is LGHDT, CDR2 YNNKEL (reference sequence). The junction had 11 bases not matched to a gene; V was cut back by 1 base and J by 10 bases. CDR3 DNA sequence: TGTGCCAGCAGCCAAGTCCCGAGGCGGACAGGGGACCAGTACTTC. Its translation: CASSQVPRRTGDQYF.

The chain recombines TRBV5-1 with TRBJ1-1; 9 bases fit TRBD1. Germline V lookup: CDR1 SGHRS, CDR2 YFSETQ. The CDR3 runs 14 residues. The V and J ends lost 4 bases and 3 bases, in that order; junction bases with no gene match: 4. CDR3 in amino acids: CASSRTGAHTEAFF. The DNA of the CDR3 is TGCGCCAGCAGCCGGACAGGGGCTCACACTGAAGCTTTCTTT.

This chain links TRBV21-1 with TRBJ1-1; the DNA was not used to check the table's D call, TRBD1. TRBV21-1 is annotated as a pseudogene. This CDR3 is 13 amino acids long. CDR3 in amino acids: CASSVQLNTEAFF. DNA for the CDR3: TGTGCCAGCAGCGTGCAGTTGAACACTGAAGCTTTCTTT.

V usage is TRBV6-5 and J usage is TRBJ2-3; TRBD1 might be the D (5 bases). Trimming pared 2 bases from V and 2 bases from J, leaving 14 bases between. The CDR3 loop spans 16 amino acids. Looked up from germline, CDR1 is MNHEY and CDR2 is SVGAGI. CDR3 sequence reads: CASSYGIGHHTDTQYF. The CDR3 DNA follows: TGTGCCAGCAGTTACGGGATTGGACATCACACAGATACGCAGTATTTT.

This rearrangement joins TRBV6-6 to TRBJ2-5, with 8 bases lining up with TRBD1. The CDR3 covers 15 residues. The junction had 6 bases not matched to a gene; V was cut back by 2 bases and J by 4 bases. Germline assignment: CDR1 MNHNY and CDR2 SVGAGI (reference sequence). The CDR3 DNA reads TGTGCCAGCAGTTACCCTGGACAGGGTCGAGAGACCCAGTACTTC. This codes for CASSYPGQGRETQYF.

The sample holds a few counts of this clone. This chain links TRBV7-2 with TRBJ1-2, with 10 positions matching TRBD1. With 7 bases clipped from V and 4 bases from J, the junction kept 3 bases outside the gene matches. This CDR3 spans 13 amino acids. Germline CDR1 SGHTA, CDR2 FQGNSA. CDR3 in DNA: TGTGCCAGCATGACAGGGGGCACCTATGGCTACACCTTC. Residues: CASMTGGTYGYTF.

The chain has TRBV9 and TRBJ1-2, with 7 bases lining up with TRBD1. CDR1 is SGDLS, CDR2 YYNGEE, per germline. CDR3 length equals 13 residues. Trimming removed 4 bases from V and 4 bases from J; junction bases left unmatched: 4. This chain's CDR3 is CASSPTGVYGYTF. CDR3 coding DNA: TGTGCCAGCAGCCCAACAGGGGTCTATGGCTACACCTTC.

The chain has TRBV27 and TRBJ2-5, with 9 bases that match TRBD1. The ends lost 5 bases at V and 5 bases at J; junction bases unmatched: 6. The CDR3 consists of 14 residues. Per germline, CDR1 MNHEY and CDR2 SMNVEV (reference sequence). This CDR3 reads CASSTGTGKETQYF. The CDR3 DNA sequence: TGTGCCAGCAGTACCGGGACAGGGAAGGAGACCCAGTACTTC.

V is TRBV5-6 and J is TRBJ1-1; D is unclear. The CDR3 spans 16 residues. Germline CDR1 SGHDT, CDR2 YYEEEE. The germline V and J ends were trimmed by 2 bases and 2 bases, with 16 bases remaining between them. The CDR3 reads CASSFQAALRNTEAFF. CDR3 nucleotides: TGTGCCAGCAGCTTCCAGGCAGCCCTTCGAAACACTGAAGCTTTCTTT. Using reference TRBV5-6 and TRBJ1-1 for the parts outside the CDR3, the full variable domain is DAGVTQSPTHLIKTRGQQVTLRCSPKSGHDTVSWYQQALGQGPQFIFQYYEEEERQRGNFPDRFSGHQFPNYSSELNVNALLLGDSALYLCASSFQAALRNTEAFFGQGTRLTVV.

This clone was detected only once. The chain links TRBV6-5 to TRBJ1-2; 10 nucleotides align to TRBD1. V lost 6 bases to trimming and J lost 3 bases; unmatched junction nucleotides: 4. This CDR3 has 14 amino acids. CDR1 is MNHEY and CDR2 is SVGAGI in the germline V gene. The CDR3 sequence is CASRLDRGDYGYTF. As DNA, the CDR3 is TGTGCCAGCAGACTGGACAGGGGGGACTATGGCTACACCTTC.

The chain has TRBV10-3 and TRBJ1-1, with TRBD1 matching 11 bases. The CDR3 contains 12 residues. V lost 9 bases to trimming and J lost 6 bases; unmatched junction nucleotides: 3. Germline-derived CDR1 and CDR2 are ENHRY and SYGVKD. CDR3 coding DNA: TGTGCCATGGGACAGGGGGTCTCTGAAGCTTTCTTT. Protein: CAMGQGVSEAFF.

The chain combines TRBV6-2 or TRBV6-3 with TRBJ2-3; a weak D match, TRBD2 (5 bases). Trimming took off 7 bases at V and 7 bases at J, with 15 bases between the two ends. Germline CDR1 MNHEY, CDR2 SVGEGT. The CDR3 runs 13 residues. The CDR3 DNA reads TGTGCCAGCACCCCAACTTCGGGAAATACGCAGTATTTT. It codes for CASTPTSGNTQYF.

This sequence joins TRBV11-2 and TRBJ1-4, with D possibly matching TRBD1 (6 bases). V lost 4 bases to trimming and J lost 2 bases, with 17 bases between them. The V gene's germline CDR1 is SGHAT and CDR2 FQNNGV. The CDR3 extends over 17 amino acids. In DNA form, the CDR3 reads TGTGCCAGCAGCTCGAGAAGGTTGGGGGCGACTAATGAAAAACTGTTTTTT. Protein sequence: CASSSRRLGATNEKLFF.

This clone was observed a handful of times. The V and J genes are TRBV4-2 and TRBJ2-7; 9 nucleotides agree with TRBD2. Germline values: CDR1 LGHNA, CDR2 YNFKEQ. The length of the CDR3 is 15 residues. J was trimmed by 2 bases and V by 0 bases; bases with no gene match: 2. CDR3 in amino acids: CASSQELAGTYEQYV. The CDR3 DNA is TGTGCCAGCAGCCAAGAGCTAGCGGGAACCTACGAGCAGTACGTC.

This chain uses TRBV7-8 with TRBJ1-1; D is unclear. Trimming left V 4 bases short and J 1 base short, with 7 bases between. The germline V gene encodes CDR1 SGHVS and CDR2 FQNEAQ. The CDR3 runs 13 residues. The CDR3 is CASSSTKNTEAFF. CDR3 DNA sequence: TGTGCCAGCAGCTCGACAAAGAACACTGAAGCTTTCTTT.

The J gene is TRBJ1-2, the V gene TRBV5-8; the D gene is possibly TRBD1 (6 bases). The ends were cut back, 5 bases at V and 4 bases at J, with 15 bases in the middle. This CDR3 comprises 14 residues. Germline CDR1 SGHTS, CDR2 YDEGEE. CDR3 loop: CASSITGRGYGYTF. The CDR3 DNA sequence: TGTGCCAGCAGTATAACAGGGCGAGGCTATGGCTACACCTTC. Full variable domain (missing parts from reference TRBV5-8 and TRBJ1-2): EAGVTQSPTHLIKTRGQQATLRCSPISGHTSVYWYQQALGLGLQFLLWYDEGEERNRGNFPPRFSGRQFPNYSSELNVNALELEDSALYLCASSITGRGYGYTFGSGTRLTVV.

The rearrangement uses TRBV6-2 or TRBV6-3 and TRBJ1-5; D not resolved. Trimming left V 1 base short and J 3 bases short, with 19 bases between. Germline lookup yields CDR1 MNHEY and CDR2 SVGEGT. CDR3 length equals 18 residues. The CDR3 here is CASSYYVRGQANNQPQHF. CDR3 in DNA: TGTGCCAGCAGTTACTACGTGCGCGGGCAGGCGAACAATCAGCCCCAGCATTTT.

The chain couples TRBV20-1 to TRBJ1-2; D is uncertain. V was trimmed by 2 bases and J by 4 bases, leaving 5 bases between them. The germline V gene encodes CDR1 DFQATT and CDR2 SNEGSKA (reference sequence). The CDR3 length is 11 residues. CDR3 loop: CSARLRYGYTF. The DNA of the CDR3 is TGCAGTGCTAGATTGCGCTATGGCTACACCTTC.

The V call is TRBV5-4, the J call TRBJ1-5; TRBD1 matches at 9 bases. The V and J ends lost 7 bases and 5 bases, in that order; junction bases with no gene match: 7. The CDR3 totals 14 residues. Per the germline V gene, CDR1 is SGHNT and CDR2 is YYREEE (reference sequence). The CDR3 DNA reads as TGTGCCAGCGGAAAGACAGGGGGGGATCAGCCCCAGCATTTT. Translating it yields CASGKTGGDQPQHF.

V usage is TRBV7-2 and J usage is TRBJ2-1, with a weak D call TRBD2 (7 bases). The CDR3 contains 16 residues. Germline assignment: CDR1 SGHTA and CDR2 FQGNSA. The V and J ends lost 5 bases and 0 bases respectively, with 14 bases between them. The CDR3 sequence: CASSLKGGSSYNEQFF. CDR3 in DNA: TGTGCCAGCAGCCTAAAGGGGGGGAGCTCCTACAATGAGCAGTTCTTC.

The rearrangement links TRBV9 to TRBJ2-5; TRBD1 might be the D (5 bases). The germline CDR1 and CDR2 sequences are SGDLS and YYNGEE. Trimming removed 0 bases from V and 5 bases from J, with 11 bases in between. The CDR3 covers 14 residues. The CDR3 DNA is TGTGCCAGCAGCGTAGATCAGGGATTGGAGACCCAGTACTTC. The encoded protein is CASSVDQGLETQYF. Using reference TRBV9 and TRBJ2-5 for the parts outside the CDR3, the full variable domain is DSGVTQTPKHLITATGQRVTLRCSPRSGDLSVYWYQQSLDQGLQFLIQYYNGEERAKGNILERFSAQQFPDLHSELNLSSLELGDSALYFCASSVDQGLETQYFGPGTRLLVL.

The chain employs TRBV3-1 (or the pseudogene TRBV3-2) and TRBJ1-3; D may be TRBD1 (6 bases). Germline V gene data show CDR1 as LGHDT and CDR2 as YNNKEL (reference sequence). Deletions cut 1 base from V and 8 bases from J, with 15 bases between. This CDR3 has 15 amino acids. As DNA, the CDR3 is TGTGCCAGCAGCCAAGCGGGGGGGGCGCGGGACACCATATATTTT. It translates to CASSQAGGARDTIYF.

The chain carries TRBV7-8 and TRBJ1-1; 9 bases map to TRBD1. Per the germline V gene, CDR1 is SGHVS and CDR2 is FQNEAQ. Trimming removed 7 bases from V and 4 bases from J; junction bases left unmatched: 4. The CDR3 sequence is 13 residues long. CDR3 DNA sequence: TGTGCCAGCAAACAGGGGGCATTCACTGAAGCTTTCTTT. Amino acid sequence: CASKQGAFTEAFF. The full variable domain, in which reference TRBV7-8 and TRBJ1-1 provide the parts outside the CDR3, is GAGVSQSPRYKVAKRGQDVALRCDPISGHVSLFWYQQALGQGPEFLTYFQNEAQLDKSGLPSDRFFAERPEGSVSTLKIQRTQQEDSAVYLCASKQGAFTEAFFGQGTRLTVV.

This clone has a single count. The V call is TRBV12-3 or TRBV12-4, the J call TRBJ2-1, with D maybe TRBD1 (6 bases). Trimming stripped 3 bases from V and 8 bases from J, with 11 bases between. CDR3 length: 13 residues. The CDR3 DNA reads as TGTGCCAGCAGTTTGAACAGGGTCTATGAGCAGTTCTTC. Translating gives CASSLNRVYEQFF.

The chain carries TRBV6-5 and TRBJ2-5; TRBD2 might be the D (6 bases). CDR1 MNHEY and CDR2 SVGAGI come from the germline V gene. V was shortened by 2 bases and J by 9 bases, with 19 bases between the two germline ends. CDR3 length: 15 amino acids. The CDR3: CASSYGGRPWMAQYF. Here the CDR3 DNA reads TGTGCCAGCAGTTACGGGGGGAGACCCTGGATGGCCCAGTACTTC.

V is TRBV6-2 or TRBV6-3 and J is TRBJ1-2; D remains unclear. CDR3 length: 13 amino acids. Deletions cut 6 bases from V and 1 base from J, with 9 bases between. Germline loops: CDR1 MNHEY, CDR2 SVGEGT. The CDR3 sequence is CASSPSRNYGYTF. In DNA, the CDR3 is TGTGCCAGCAGCCCTTCGCGTAACTATGGCTACACCTTC.

CDR3 sequence reads: CAWSVTTGRNQPQHF. In DNA form, the CDR3 reads TGTGCCTGGAGTGTAACTACAGGGAGAAATCAGCCCCAGCATTTT. This rearrangement joins TRBV30 to TRBJ1-5; a weak D match, TRBD1 (6 bases). Germline CDR1 and CDR2: GTSNPN and SVGIG (reference sequence). The CDR3 is 15 residues long. The V gene lost 0 bases and the J gene lost 4 bases, with 13 bases spanning the gap.